This T cell receptor (beta chain) was identified in a study of cytomegalovirus exposure and HLA in healthy donors. Findings of the study overall: In most subjects, TCR beta sequences reportedly gave accurate predictions of HLA-A and HLA-B alleles.

Notes on this clone: What it binds is unknown.

The PCR used 60 Vbeta and 13 Jbeta primers. Using immunoSEQ multiplex PCR, the repertoire was profiled, and TCRdb retains in-frame clones only, with some absent. The sample shows 30,000 to 35,000 clones, and roughly 3.2% sits with its ten largest clones. The CDR3 has 10 amino acids. Germline loops: CDR1 DFQATT, CDR2 SNEGSKA (reference sequence). V was shortened by 7 bases and J by 6 bases, with 10 bases between the two germline ends. This sequence joins TRBV20-1 and TRBJ2-7; D may be TRBD1 (5 bases). Material for sequencing was PBMCs. This receptor was obtained from a man between 35 and 55 years old in good health and CMV-seronegative. CDR3 bases: TGCAGTGTAGGGGCGGTCGAGCAGTACTTC. Amino acids: CSVGAVEQYF.